This record concerns one T cell receptor beta chain sequence. Researchers took RNA transcripts and amplified the TCR beta CDR3 regions from them. The study used the HTBI primer set for a first-round RT-PCR of the TCR CDR3. Using its own MiXCR run on the multiplex PCR reads, TCRdb lists one record per CDR3 protein. The sample has roughly 98,000 distinct CDR3 sequences, roughly 39% seen once. The data derive from a study of T cells in Graves' hyperthyroidism and ophthalmopathy. The length of the CDR3 is 14 residues. V lost 6 bases to trimming and J lost 9 bases, with 17 bases between them. The germline V gene encodes CDR1 MDHEN and CDR2 SYDVKM.

This TCR was recovered from a woman aged 25 to 39 with Graves' hyperthyroidism. Material: peripheral blood or thyroid tissue (not recorded which). This chain links TRBV28 with TRBJ2-2; D unclear. The CDR3 region has the DNA TGTGCCAGCAGCTCCCGGACCGAGGATCGGGAGCTGTTTTTT. This translates into CASSSRTEDRELFF.